This T cell receptor (beta chain) is drawn from a study of shared clonotypes between healthy human individuals. Study background: Every donor yielded three CD4 naive, three CD4 memory, two CD8 naive and one CD8 memory plate.

It was at deep level that the assay was run. Method: immunoSEQ multiplex PCR; TCRdb's copy keeps in-frame clones and lacks some. Here the sample spans about 2.4 million clones, roughly nine tenths being singletons. A note on this clone: Its matching antigen is unknown.

The study, taken as a whole, reports: Sequencing of the sorted subsets was shown by rarefaction to be incomplete despite large depth.

Sequencing input: naive CD4+ T cells sorted from blood. Documented subset: CD45RA+ positively selected. The sequence was collected from a young man in good health.

CDR3 region: CAISDSGTYQETQYF. Here the CDR3 DNA reads TGTGCCATCAGTGACTCCGGGACTTACCAAGAGACCCAGTACTTC. V and J are TRBV10-3 and TRBJ2-5, with D possibly being TRBD2 (6 bases). This CDR3 region has 15 residues. The V end lost 3 bases, the J end lost 0 bases, and 11 bases lay between the germline ends. CDR1 and CDR2 (germline): ENHRY, SYGVKD.